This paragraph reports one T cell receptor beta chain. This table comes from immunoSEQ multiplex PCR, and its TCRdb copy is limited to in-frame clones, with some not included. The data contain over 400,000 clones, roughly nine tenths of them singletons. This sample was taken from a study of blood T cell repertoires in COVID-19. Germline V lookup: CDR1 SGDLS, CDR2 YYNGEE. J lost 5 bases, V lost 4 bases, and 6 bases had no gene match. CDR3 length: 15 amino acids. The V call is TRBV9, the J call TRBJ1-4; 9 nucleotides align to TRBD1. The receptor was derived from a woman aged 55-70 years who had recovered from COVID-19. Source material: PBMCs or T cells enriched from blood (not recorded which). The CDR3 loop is CASSSGGTGNEKLFF. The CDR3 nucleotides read TGTGCCAGCAGCTCCGGAGGGACAGGGAATGAAAAACTGTTTTTT.